This T cell receptor beta chain was recorded in a study of preoperative IRX-2 immunotherapy in early breast cancer. TCRdb keeps only in-frame clones here, not all; method: immunoSEQ multiplex PCR. The sample contains roughly 34,000 clones, roughly 89% of which appear only once. V lost 7 bases, J lost 4 bases, and 11 bases lay in between. Germline lookup yields CDR1 MDHEN and CDR2 SYDVKM. This CDR3 contains 14 residues. Treatment reported: preoperative locoregional IRX-2 cytokine immunotherapy. V gene TRBV28 combines with J gene TRBJ1-6; TRBD1 might be the D (5 bases). Sample: tumor tissue, taken after IRX-2 immunotherapy. The receptor was derived from a human donor with breast cancer. The CDR3 DNA sequence: TGTGCCAGCATTGCACGGGGGTATAATTCACCCCTCCACTTT. The encoded protein is CASIARGYNSPLHF. The variable domain in full, completed from reference TRBV28 and TRBJ1-6, reads DVKVTQSSRYLVKRTGEKVFLECVQDMDHENMFWYRQDPGLGLRLIYFSYDVKMKEKGDIPEGYSVSREKKERFSLILESASTNQTSMYLCASIARGYNSPLHFGNGTRLTVT.